A selection of T cell receptor beta chains follows, all from one sample in a study of T cell changes during pregnancy in multiple sclerosis. Using immunoSEQ multiplex PCR, the repertoire was profiled, and TCRdb retains in-frame clones only, with some absent. The profile covers roughly 50,000 clones, with roughly 94% appearing a single time and around 3.2% taken by the ten largest. Sequencing used CD8+ T cells from peripheral blood mononuclear cells, obtained in the third trimester of pregnancy. The origin of the receptors is a female donor with multiple sclerosis, enrolled in a pregnancy study. CDR3s include the opening cysteine and the closing phenylalanine or tryptophan. A D gene is named only where the DNA matches it firmly. Rows give clone size only sometimes, using once, few, many, or a class for an expanded clone.

v_gene: TRBV4-1
d_gene: NA
j_gene: TRBJ2-7
abundance: NA
CDR3aa: CASSQVGGRYEQYF
CDR3nt: TGCGCCAGCAGCCAAGTGGGGGGTAGGTACGAGCAGTACTTC

v_gene: TRBV2
d_gene: TRBD2
j_gene: TRBJ2-5
abundance: NA
CDR3aa: CASSGLAGDQETQYF
CDR3nt: TGTGCCAGCAGCGGACTAGCGGGGGACCAAGAGACCCAGTACTTC

v_gene: TRBV27
d_gene: TRBD2
j_gene: TRBJ2-7
abundance: NA
CDR3aa: CASSWTSGSYEQYF
CDR3nt: TGTGCCAGCAGTTGGACTAGCGGCTCCTACGAGCAGTACTTC

v_gene: TRBV28
d_gene: NA
j_gene: TRBJ2-7
abundance: NA
CDR3aa: CASSFSDEGEYSYEQYF
CDR3nt: TGTGCCAGCAGTTTTTCGGACGAGGGGGAGTATAGCTACGAGCAGTACTTC

v_gene: TRBV11-3
d_gene: TRBD2
j_gene: TRBJ2-7
abundance: NA
CDR3aa: CASSSSGRGSYEQYF
CDR3nt: TGTGCCAGCAGCTCTAGCGGGAGAGGGTCCTACGAGCAGTACTTC

v_gene: TRBV27
d_gene: NA
j_gene: TRBJ1-1
abundance: NA
CDR3aa: CASSLTRNTEAFF
CDR3nt: TGTGCCAGCAGTTTAACGAGGAACACTGAAGCTTTCTTT

v_gene: TRBV7-9
d_gene: TRBD2
j_gene: TRBJ2-1
abundance: NA
CDR3aa: CASSLRGWEQFF
CDR3nt: TGTGCCAGCAGCCTGCGGGGGTGGGAGCAGTTCTTC

v_gene: TRBV2
d_gene: NA
j_gene: TRBJ2-3
abundance: NA
CDR3aa: CAIAEVRNADTQYF
CDR3nt: TGTGCCATAGCGGAGGTCCGGAATGCCGATACGCAGTATTTT

v_gene: TRBV9
d_gene: NA
j_gene: TRBJ2-6
abundance: NA
CDR3aa: CASSGERGANVLTF
CDR3nt: TGTGCCAGCAGCGGGGAGCGTGGGGCCAACGTCCTGACTTTC

v_gene: TRBV29-1
d_gene: NA
j_gene: TRBJ2-3
abundance: NA
CDR3aa: CSATDYLTDTQYF
CDR3nt: TGCAGCGCGACGGACTACCTCACAGATACGCAGTATTTT

v_gene: TRBV4-3
d_gene: NA
j_gene: TRBJ2-5
abundance: NA
CDR3aa: CASSQDQGLAVKETQYF
CDR3nt: TGCGCCAGCAGCCAAGATCAGGGACTTGCCGTAAAAGAGACCCAGTACTTC

v_gene: TRBV7-2
d_gene: NA
j_gene: TRBJ2-3
abundance: NA
CDR3aa: CASSLGQAQYF
CDR3nt: TGTGCCAGCAGCTTAGGACAGGCGCAGTATTTT

v_gene: TRBV11-2
d_gene: NA
j_gene: TRBJ2-1
abundance: NA
CDR3aa: CASSLDRVSTGSNEQFF
CDR3nt: TGTGCCAGCAGCTTAGATAGAGTAAGTACAGGGTCAAATGAGCAGTTCTTC

v_gene: TRBV18
d_gene: NA
j_gene: TRBJ2-3
abundance: NA
CDR3aa: CASSLLGATDTQYF
CDR3nt: TGTGCCAGCTCACTATTGGGGGCCACAGATACGCAGTATTTT

v_gene: TRBV2
d_gene: NA
j_gene: TRBJ1-4
abundance: few
CDR3aa: CASIEELNEKLFF
CDR3nt: TGTGCCAGCATCGAGGAACTTAATGAAAAACTGTTTTTT

v_gene: TRBV7-9
d_gene: NA
j_gene: TRBJ2-2
abundance: NA
CDR3aa: CASSLESGAGELFF
CDR3nt: TGTGCCAGCAGCTTAGAGTCGGGAGCCGGGGAGCTGTTTTTT

v_gene: TRBV5-1
d_gene: NA
j_gene: TRBJ2-5
abundance: NA
CDR3aa: CASRFSAGSQETQYF
CDR3nt: TGCGCCAGCAGATTTAGCGCGGGGAGCCAAGAGACCCAGTACTTC

v_gene: TRBV27
d_gene: TRBD1
j_gene: TRBJ1-2
abundance: NA
CDR3aa: CASSAETGGAGGYTF
CDR3nt: TGTGCCAGCAGTGCGGAAACAGGGGGCGCGGGCGGCTACACCTTC

v_gene: TRBV5-6
d_gene: NA
j_gene: TRBJ2-1
abundance: NA
CDR3aa: CASSLNPSNEQFF
CDR3nt: TGTGCCAGCAGCTTAAATCCCTCCAATGAGCAGTTCTTC

v_gene: TRBV21-1
d_gene: NA
j_gene: TRBJ2-7
abundance: NA
CDR3aa: CASSKECAGGSYEQYF
CDR3nt: TGTGCCAGCAGCAAAGAATGCGCAGGGGGCTCCTACGAGCAGTACTTC

v_gene: TRBV5-1
d_gene: NA
j_gene: TRBJ2-1
abundance: NA
CDR3aa: CASSLEPSPSYNEQFF
CDR3nt: TGCGCCAGCAGCTTGGAGCCTAGCCCGTCCTACAATGAGCAGTTCTTC

v_gene: TRBV10-3
d_gene: TRBD2
j_gene: TRBJ2-5
abundance: NA
CDR3aa: CAISDTSGSEETQYF
CDR3nt: TGTGCCATCAGTGATACTAGCGGGAGTGAAGAGACCCAGTACTTC

v_gene: TRBV4-1
d_gene: TRBD1
j_gene: TRBJ1-2
abundance: NA
CDR3aa: CASSLGQGEVVYGYTF
CDR3nt: TGCGCCAGCAGCCTGGGACAGGGTGAGGTGGTCTATGGCTACACCTTC

v_gene: TRBV4-1
d_gene: NA
j_gene: TRBJ1-1
abundance: NA
CDR3aa: CASSQLEGSTEAFF
CDR3nt: TGCGCCAGCAGCCAATTGGAGGGTAGCACTGAAGCTTTCTTT

v_gene: TRBV9
d_gene: TRBD1
j_gene: TRBJ1-2
abundance: NA
CDR3aa: CASSVAWDRDLSMFLYGYTF
CDR3nt: TGTGCCAGCAGCGTAGCTTGGGACAGGGATCTCTCTATGTTCCTCTATGGCTACACCTTC

v_gene: TRBV11-2
d_gene: NA
j_gene: TRBJ2-3
abundance: NA
CDR3aa: CASSLIFSADTQYF
CDR3nt: TGTGCCAGCAGCTTAATCTTCTCCGCAGATACGCAGTATTTT

v_gene: TRBV6-6
d_gene: NA
j_gene: TRBJ1-1
abundance: NA
CDR3aa: CASSYFEGPRDTEAFF
CDR3nt: TGTGCCAGCAGTTACTTCGAGGGCCCCCGAGACACTGAAGCTTTCTTT

v_gene: TRBV11-1
d_gene: TRBD1
j_gene: TRBJ1-1
abundance: NA
CDR3aa: CASSLGQGNTEAFF
CDR3nt: TGTGCCAGCAGCTTAGGACAGGGAAACACTGAAGCTTTCTTT

v_gene: TRBV9
d_gene: TRBD1
j_gene: TRBJ1-2
abundance: NA
CDR3aa: CASSVRGTGRRGNYGYTF
CDR3nt: TGTGCCAGCAGCGTGAGGGGGACAGGGAGACGGGGGAACTATGGCTACACCTTC

v_gene: TRBV4-2
d_gene: TRBD2
j_gene: TRBJ2-1
abundance: NA
CDR3aa: CASSPLGGNGLAGVENEQFF
CDR3nt: TGTGCCAGCAGCCCCCTCGGGGGGAACGGATTAGCGGGAGTCGAAAATGAGCAGTTCTTC

v_gene: TRBV30
d_gene: TRBD1
j_gene: TRBJ1-5
abundance: NA
CDR3aa: CAWGASLEGADQPQHF
CDR3nt: TGTGCCTGGGGTGCTTCCCTTGAGGGGGCGGATCAGCCCCAGCATTTT

v_gene: TRBV12-5
d_gene: NA
j_gene: TRBJ2-5
abundance: many
CDR3aa: CASGFLDSEETQYF
CDR3nt: TGTGCTAGTGGTTTCTTGGACAGCGAAGAGACCCAGTACTTC

v_gene: TRBV5-1
d_gene: TRBD2
j_gene: TRBJ2-1
abundance: NA
CDR3aa: CASSLKGTSEYNEQFF
CDR3nt: TGCGCCAGCAGCTTGAAAGGGACTAGCGAATACAATGAGCAGTTCTTC

v_gene: TRBV27
d_gene: NA
j_gene: TRBJ2-5
abundance: NA
CDR3aa: CASSPPGRQETQYF
CDR3nt: TGTGCCAGCAGTCCCCCAGGCAGGCAAGAGACCCAGTACTTC

v_gene: TRBV28
d_gene: NA
j_gene: TRBJ2-5
abundance: NA
CDR3aa: CASSILEGEYQETQYF
CDR3nt: NA

v_gene: TRBV9
d_gene: TRBD2
j_gene: TRBJ2-3
abundance: NA
CDR3aa: CASSVAGGRGTDTQYF
CDR3nt: TGTGCCAGCAGCGTAGCGGGCGGGAGGGGCACAGATACGCAGTATTTT

v_gene: TRBV11-2
d_gene: TRBD2
j_gene: TRBJ2-4
abundance: NA
CDR3aa: CASSSTAGTKNIQYF
CDR3nt: TGTGCCAGCAGCTCTACAGCGGGGACCAAAAACATTCAGTACTTC

v_gene: TRBV7-6
d_gene: TRBD1
j_gene: TRBJ1-2
abundance: NA
CDR3aa: CASSLGTGDDYGYTF
CDR3nt: TGTGCCAGCAGCTTAGGGACAGGGGATGACTATGGCTACACCTTC

v_gene: TRBV5-1
d_gene: NA
j_gene: TRBJ2-1
abundance: NA
CDR3aa: CASSLAGASGYNEQFF
CDR3nt: TGCGCCAGCAGCTTGGCGGGGGCTAGCGGTTACAATGAGCAGTTCTTC

v_gene: TRBV6-5
d_gene: NA
j_gene: TRBJ2-6
abundance: NA
CDR3aa: CASKGGAAGANVLTF
CDR3nt: TGTGCCAGCAAGGGGGGGGCCGCTGGGGCCAACGTCCTGACTTTC

v_gene: TRBV7-9
d_gene: NA
j_gene: TRBJ1-1
abundance: few
CDR3aa: CASSFVGWAQAFF
CDR3nt: TGTGCCAGCAGCTTTGTTGGTTGGGCTCAAGCTTTCTTT

v_gene: TRBV6-6
d_gene: TRBD1
j_gene: TRBJ1-5
abundance: once
CDR3aa: CASKPTGDQPQHF
CDR3nt: TGTGCCAGCAAACCGACAGGGGATCAGCCCCAGCATTTT

v_gene: TRBV13
d_gene: TRBD2
j_gene: TRBJ2-1
abundance: NA
CDR3aa: CASSDPGLAGFDEQFF
CDR3nt: TGTGCCAGCAGCGACCCGGGACTAGCGGGATTTGATGAGCAGTTCTTC

v_gene: TRBV28
d_gene: TRBD1
j_gene: TRBJ2-7
abundance: NA
CDR3aa: CASSFTGGPYEQYF
CDR3nt: TGTGCCAGCAGTTTTACAGGGGGCCCCTACGAGCAGTACTTC

v_gene: TRBV28
d_gene: NA
j_gene: TRBJ2-3
abundance: NA
CDR3aa: CASTPGLRGDTQYF
CDR3nt: TGTGCCAGCACCCCCGGCCTGAGAGGAGATACGCAGTATTTT

v_gene: TRBV28
d_gene: NA
j_gene: TRBJ1-1
abundance: NA
CDR3aa: CASSLLMNTEAFF
CDR3nt: TGTGCCAGCAGTTTATTAATGAACACTGAAGCTTTCTTT

v_gene: TRBV27
d_gene: TRBD1
j_gene: TRBJ2-7
abundance: NA
CDR3aa: CASSLVPGQSSYEQYF
CDR3nt: TGTGCCAGCAGTTTAGTACCGGGACAGAGCTCCTACGAGCAGTACTTC

v_gene: TRBV5-4
d_gene: NA
j_gene: TRBJ2-7
abundance: NA
CDR3aa: CASSFAEDYEQYF
CDR3nt: TGTGCCAGCAGCTTCGCGGAGGACTACGAGCAGTACTTC

v_gene: TRBV10-3
d_gene: NA
j_gene: TRBJ1-1
abundance: NA
CDR3aa: CAISDPMNTEAFF
CDR3nt: TGTGCCATCAGTGACCCCATGAACACTGAAGCTTTCTTT

v_gene: TRBV28
d_gene: TRBD2
j_gene: TRBJ2-7
abundance: once
CDR3aa: CASSQGRGSSYEQYF
CDR3nt: TGTGCCAGCAGTCAAGGGCGGGGGAGCTCCTACGAGCAGTACTTC

v_gene: TRBV4-3
d_gene: TRBD1
j_gene: TRBJ2-7
abundance: NA
CDR3aa: CASSAQGGTYEQYF
CDR3nt: TGCGCCAGCAGCGCACAGGGGGGAACCTACGAGCAGTACTTC

v_gene: TRBV19
d_gene: NA
j_gene: TRBJ2-1
abundance: NA
CDR3aa: CASSILSSYNEQFF
CDR3nt: TGTGCCAGTAGTATCCTTAGCTCCTACAATGAGCAGTTCTTC

v_gene: TRBV6-5
d_gene: NA
j_gene: TRBJ1-2
abundance: NA
CDR3aa: CASSYSSSNYGYTF
CDR3nt: TGTGCCAGCAGTTACTCGTCCAGTAACTATGGCTACACCTTC

v_gene: TRBV9
d_gene: NA
j_gene: TRBJ2-1
abundance: NA
CDR3aa: CASSVDGRAYNEQFF
CDR3nt: TGTGCCAGCAGCGTAGACGGGAGAGCCTACAATGAGCAGTTCTTC

v_gene: TRBV7-3
d_gene: NA
j_gene: TRBJ1-2
abundance: few
CDR3aa: CASSLTSAGDGYTF
CDR3nt: TGTGCCAGCAGCTTAACGTCGGCAGGGGATGGCTACACCTTC

v_gene: TRBV27
d_gene: NA
j_gene: TRBJ2-5
abundance: NA
CDR3aa: CASSSHRISWETQYF
CDR3nt: TGTGCCAGCAGTTCTCACCGGATTAGCTGGGAGACCCAGTACTTC

v_gene: TRBV5-6
d_gene: NA
j_gene: TRBJ1-2
abundance: NA
CDR3aa: CASSLETGKRYGYTF
CDR3nt: TGTGCCAGCAGCTTGGAAACAGGGAAGCGCTATGGCTACACCTTC

v_gene: TRBV19
d_gene: NA
j_gene: TRBJ2-5
abundance: NA
CDR3aa: CASSIDRGQEETQYF
CDR3nt: TGTGCCAGTAGTATAGATCGCGGGCAGGAAGAGACCCAGTACTTC

v_gene: TRBV5-1
d_gene: TRBD2
j_gene: TRBJ2-2
abundance: once
CDR3aa: CASSSGVVSGTDTGELFF
CDR3nt: TGCGCCAGCAGCTCGGGGGTTGTGAGCGGGACCGACACCGGGGAGCTGTTTTTT